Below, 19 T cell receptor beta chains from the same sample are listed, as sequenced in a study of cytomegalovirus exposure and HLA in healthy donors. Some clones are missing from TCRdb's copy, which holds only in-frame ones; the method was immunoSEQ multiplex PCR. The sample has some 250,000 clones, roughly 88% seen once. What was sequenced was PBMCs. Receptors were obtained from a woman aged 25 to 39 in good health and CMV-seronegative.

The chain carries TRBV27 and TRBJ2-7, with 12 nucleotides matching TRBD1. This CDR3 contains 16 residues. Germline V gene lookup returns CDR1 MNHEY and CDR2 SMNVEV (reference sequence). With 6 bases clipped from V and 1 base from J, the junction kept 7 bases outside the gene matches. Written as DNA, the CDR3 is TGTGCCAGCAGAGTACTGGGACAGGGGGCTTCCTACGAGCAGTACTTC. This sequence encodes CASRVLGQGASYEQYF.

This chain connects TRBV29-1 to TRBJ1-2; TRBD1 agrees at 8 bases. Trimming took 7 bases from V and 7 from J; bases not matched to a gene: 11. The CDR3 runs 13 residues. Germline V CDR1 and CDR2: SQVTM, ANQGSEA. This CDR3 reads CSAKTGAPFGYTF. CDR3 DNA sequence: TGCAGCGCCAAGACAGGGGCCCCCTTTGGCTACACCTTC.

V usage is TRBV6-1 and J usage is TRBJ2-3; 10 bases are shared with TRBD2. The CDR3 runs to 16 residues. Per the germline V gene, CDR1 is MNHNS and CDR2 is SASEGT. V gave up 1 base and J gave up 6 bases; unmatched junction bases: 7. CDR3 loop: CASSEVAGGIKDTQYF. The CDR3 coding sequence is TGTGCCAGCAGTGAAGTAGCGGGAGGTATTAAGGATACGCAGTATTTT.

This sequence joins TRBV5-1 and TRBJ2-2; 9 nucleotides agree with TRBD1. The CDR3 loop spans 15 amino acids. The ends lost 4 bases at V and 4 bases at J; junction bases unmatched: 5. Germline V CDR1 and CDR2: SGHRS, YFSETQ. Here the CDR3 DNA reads TGCGCCAGCAGCCCCGGGACAGGGTCCACCGGGGAGCTGTTTTTT. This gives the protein CASSPGTGSTGELFF.

CDR3 in amino acids: CASSLTTATNEKLFF. The CDR3 nucleotides are TGTGCCAGCAGCCTGACGACGGCAACTAATGAAAAACTGTTTTTT. The chain uses TRBV5-6 and TRBJ1-4; D unclear. The CDR3 consists of 15 residues. From germline, CDR1 is SGHDT and CDR2 YYEEEE. The V and J ends lost 4 bases and 0 bases respectively, with 10 bases between them.

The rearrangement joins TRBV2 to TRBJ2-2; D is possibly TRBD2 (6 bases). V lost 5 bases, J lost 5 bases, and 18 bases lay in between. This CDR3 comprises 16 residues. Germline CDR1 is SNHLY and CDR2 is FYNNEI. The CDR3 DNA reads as TGTGCCAGCAGTCCTCCCGCGGGGAATCCGACCGGGGAGCTGTTTTTT. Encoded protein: CASSPPAGNPTGELFF.

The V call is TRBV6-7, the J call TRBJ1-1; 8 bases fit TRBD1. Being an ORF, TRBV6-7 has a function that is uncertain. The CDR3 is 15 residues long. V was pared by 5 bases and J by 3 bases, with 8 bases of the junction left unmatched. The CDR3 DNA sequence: TGTGCCAGCAGTACTCCGGGACAGGTCGACACTGAAGCTTTCTTT. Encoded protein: CASSTPGQVDTEAFF.

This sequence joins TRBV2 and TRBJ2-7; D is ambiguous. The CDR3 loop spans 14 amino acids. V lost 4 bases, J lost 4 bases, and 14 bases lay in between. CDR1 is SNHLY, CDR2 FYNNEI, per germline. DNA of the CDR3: TGTGCCAGCAGTGTGTTCAGAGCTGGTTACGAGCAGTACTTC. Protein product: CASSVFRAGYEQYF.

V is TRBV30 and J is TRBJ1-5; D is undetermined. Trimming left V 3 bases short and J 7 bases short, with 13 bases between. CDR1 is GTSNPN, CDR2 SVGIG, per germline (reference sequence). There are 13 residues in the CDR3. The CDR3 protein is CAWRGMGEQPQHF. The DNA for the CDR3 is TGTGCCTGGAGGGGTATGGGTGAACAGCCCCAGCATTTT.

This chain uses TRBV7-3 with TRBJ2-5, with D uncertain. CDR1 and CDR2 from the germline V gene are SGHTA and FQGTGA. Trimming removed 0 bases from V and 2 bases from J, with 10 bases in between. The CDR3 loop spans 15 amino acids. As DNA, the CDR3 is TGTGCCAGCAGCTTAACGTCCGACCTACAAGAGACCCAGTACTTC. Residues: CASSLTSDLQETQYF.

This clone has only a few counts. The CDR3 DNA reads as TGTGCCAGCAAGACCACAGGGGGAACTGAAGCTTTCTTT. It is translated as CASKTTGGTEAFF. The chain has TRBV7-2 and TRBJ1-1; 8 positions agree with TRBD1. The CDR3 loop spans 13 amino acids. V shed 7 bases, J shed 5 bases, and the junction held 6 bases outside the gene matches. Looked up from germline, CDR1 is SGHTA and CDR2 is FQGNSA.

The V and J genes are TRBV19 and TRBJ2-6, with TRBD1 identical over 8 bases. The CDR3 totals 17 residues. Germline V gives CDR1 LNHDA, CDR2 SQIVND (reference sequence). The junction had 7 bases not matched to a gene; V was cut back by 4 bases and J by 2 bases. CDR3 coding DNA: TGTGCCAGTAGTACCAGGGGGCGTGGAACTGGGGCCAACGTCCTGACTTTC. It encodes CASSTRGRGTGANVLTF. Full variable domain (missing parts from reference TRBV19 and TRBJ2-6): DGGITQSPKYLFRKEGQNVTLSCEQNLNHDAMYWYRQDPGQGLRLIYYSQIVNDFQKGDIAEGYSVSREKKESFPLTVTSAQKNPTAFYLCASSTRGRGTGANVLTFGAGSRLTVL.

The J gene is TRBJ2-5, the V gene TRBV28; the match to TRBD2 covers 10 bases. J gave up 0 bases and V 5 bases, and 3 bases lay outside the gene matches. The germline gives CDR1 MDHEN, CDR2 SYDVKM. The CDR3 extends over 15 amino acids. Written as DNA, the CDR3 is TGTGCCAGCAGTCCTCTAGCGGGAGACCAAGAGACCCAGTACTTC. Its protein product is CASSPLAGDQETQYF.

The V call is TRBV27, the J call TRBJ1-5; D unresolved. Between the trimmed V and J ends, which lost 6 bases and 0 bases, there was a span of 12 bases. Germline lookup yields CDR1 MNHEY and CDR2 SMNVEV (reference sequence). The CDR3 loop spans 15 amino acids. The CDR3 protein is CASSRAGNSNQPQHF. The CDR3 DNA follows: TGTGCCAGCAGCCGGGCCGGCAATAGCAATCAGCCCCAGCATTTT.

CDR3 region: CASSYSRAGETQYF. The CDR3 DNA reads TGCGCCAGCAGCTACAGCCGAGCGGGAGAGACCCAGTACTTC. The chain couples TRBV5-1 to TRBJ2-5; a possible D gene is TRBD2 (6 bases). The CDR3 covers 14 residues. V lost 3 bases and J 4 bases, leaving 13 bases between the germline ends. CDR1 SGHRS and CDR2 YFSETQ come from the germline V gene.

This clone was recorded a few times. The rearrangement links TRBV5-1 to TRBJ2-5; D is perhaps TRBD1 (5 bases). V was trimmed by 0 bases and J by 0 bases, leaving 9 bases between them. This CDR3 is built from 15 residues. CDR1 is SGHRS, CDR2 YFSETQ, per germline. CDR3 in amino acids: CASSLVAGYQETQYF. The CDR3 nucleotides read TGCGCCAGCAGCTTGGTGGCAGGGTACCAAGAGACCCAGTACTTC.

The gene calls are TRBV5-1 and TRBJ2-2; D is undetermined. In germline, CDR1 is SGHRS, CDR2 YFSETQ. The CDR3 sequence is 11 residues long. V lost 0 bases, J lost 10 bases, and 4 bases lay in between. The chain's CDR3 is CASSLGAELFF. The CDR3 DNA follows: TGCGCCAGCAGCTTGGGAGCGGAGCTGTTTTTT. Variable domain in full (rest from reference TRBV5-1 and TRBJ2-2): KAGVTQTPRYLIKTRGQQVTLSCSPISGHRSVSWYQQTPGQGLQFLFEYFSETQRNKGNFPGRFSGRQFSNSRSEMNVSTLELGDSALYLCASSLGAELFFGEGSRLTVL.

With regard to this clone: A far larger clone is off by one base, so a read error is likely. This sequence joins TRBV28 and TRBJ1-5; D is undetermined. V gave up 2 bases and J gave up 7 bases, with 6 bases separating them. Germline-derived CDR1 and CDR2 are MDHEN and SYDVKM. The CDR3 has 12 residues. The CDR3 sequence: CASSLRGQPQHF. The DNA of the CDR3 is TGTGCCAGCAGTTTAAGAGGCCAGCCCCAGCATTTT. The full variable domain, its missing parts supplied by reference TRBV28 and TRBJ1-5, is DVKVTQSSRYLVKRTGEKVFLECVQDMDHENMFWYRQDPGLGLRLIYFSYDVKMKEKGDIPEGYSVSREKKERFSLILESASTNQTSMYLCASSLRGQPQHFGDGTRLSIL.

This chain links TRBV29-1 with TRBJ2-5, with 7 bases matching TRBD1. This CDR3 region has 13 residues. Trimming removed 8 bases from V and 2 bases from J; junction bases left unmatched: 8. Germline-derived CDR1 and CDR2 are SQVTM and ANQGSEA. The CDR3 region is CSPHRGRQETQYF. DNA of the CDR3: TGCAGCCCCCACAGGGGACGGCAAGAGACCCAGTACTTC.